The T cell receptor (beta chain) under discussion was sequenced for a study of blood T cells in healthy people across ages. The use of a sample-barcoded 5' primer and a J-beta primer mix characterized a second PCR of roughly 6 to 11 cycles. A tag from a template-switch adaptor with 12 random nucleotides marked each cDNA molecule. The study obtained at least 2.5 million CDR3-containing paired-end reads from every sample. TCRdb recomputed calls from the 5' RACE reads with MiXCR, one row per CDR3 protein. Among 780,000 or so distinct CDR3 sequences listed, roughly three fifths were seen once. Study-wide results and caveats: The fall in TCR beta diversity per million T cells was roughly linear with age.

Each donor's blood draw was approximately 10 milliliters of peripheral blood. This clonotype was recorded only once. Its target is unknown. This TCR came from a man in his forties in good health. Sequenced sample: blood.

CDR3 loop: CASSPDGPGGEQFF. The CDR3 DNA is TGTGCCAGCAGTCCGGACGGGCCGGGAGGTGAGCAGTTCTTC. The chain joins TRBV6-2 or TRBV6-3 to TRBJ2-1; 7 bases fit TRBD2. The CDR3 has 14 amino acids. The V gene end was trimmed by 5 bases and the J gene end by 9 bases; junction bases not matched to a gene: 10. The germline V gene has CDR1 MNHEY and CDR2 SVGEGT.